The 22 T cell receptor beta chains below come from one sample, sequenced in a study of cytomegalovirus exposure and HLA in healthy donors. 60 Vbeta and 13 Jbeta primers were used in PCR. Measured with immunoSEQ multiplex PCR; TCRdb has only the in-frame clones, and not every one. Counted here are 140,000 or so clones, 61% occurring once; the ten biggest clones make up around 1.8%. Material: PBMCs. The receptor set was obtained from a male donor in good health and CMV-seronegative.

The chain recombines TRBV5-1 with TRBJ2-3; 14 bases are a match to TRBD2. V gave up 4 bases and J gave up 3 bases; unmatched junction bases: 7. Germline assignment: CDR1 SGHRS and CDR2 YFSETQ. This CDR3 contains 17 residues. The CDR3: CASSPPTSGGGTDTQYF. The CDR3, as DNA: TGCGCCAGCAGCCCACCGACTAGCGGGGGGGGTACAGATACGCAGTATTTT. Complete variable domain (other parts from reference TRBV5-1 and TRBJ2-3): KAGVTQTPRYLIKTRGQQVTLSCSPISGHRSVSWYQQTPGQGLQFLFEYFSETQRNKGNFPGRFSGRQFSNSRSEMNVSTLELGDSALYLCASSPPTSGGGTDTQYFGPGTRLTVL.

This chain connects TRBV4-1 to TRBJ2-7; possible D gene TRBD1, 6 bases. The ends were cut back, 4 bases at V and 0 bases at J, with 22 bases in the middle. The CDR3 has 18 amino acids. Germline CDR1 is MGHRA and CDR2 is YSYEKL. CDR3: CASSLQGDREHSSYEQYF. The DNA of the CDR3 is TGCGCCAGCAGCCTACAGGGCGACAGAGAACATAGCTCCTACGAGCAGTACTTC.

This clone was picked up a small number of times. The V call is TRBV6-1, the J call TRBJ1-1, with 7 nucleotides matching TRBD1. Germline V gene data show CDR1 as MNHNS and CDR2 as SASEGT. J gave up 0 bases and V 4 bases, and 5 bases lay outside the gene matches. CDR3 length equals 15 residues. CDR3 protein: CASSGRQGVNTEAFF. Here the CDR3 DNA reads TGTGCCAGCAGTGGGAGACAGGGCGTGAACACTGAAGCTTTCTTT.

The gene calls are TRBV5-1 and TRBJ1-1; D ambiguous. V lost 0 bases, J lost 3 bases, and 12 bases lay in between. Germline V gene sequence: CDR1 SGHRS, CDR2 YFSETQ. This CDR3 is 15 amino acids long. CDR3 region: CASSLVPDWDTEAFF. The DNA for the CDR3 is TGCGCCAGCAGCTTGGTTCCAGACTGGGACACTGAAGCTTTCTTT. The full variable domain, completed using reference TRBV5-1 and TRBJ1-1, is KAGVTQTPRYLIKTRGQQVTLSCSPISGHRSVSWYQQTPGQGLQFLFEYFSETQRNKGNFPGRFSGRQFSNSRSEMNVSTLELGDSALYLCASSLVPDWDTEAFFGQGTRLTVV.

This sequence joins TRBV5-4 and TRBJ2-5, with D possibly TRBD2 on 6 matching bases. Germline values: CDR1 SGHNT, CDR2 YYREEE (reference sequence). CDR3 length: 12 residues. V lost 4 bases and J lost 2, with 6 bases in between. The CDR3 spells CASSGGQETQYF. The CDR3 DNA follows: TGTGCCAGCAGCGGGGGGCAAGAGACCCAGTACTTC.

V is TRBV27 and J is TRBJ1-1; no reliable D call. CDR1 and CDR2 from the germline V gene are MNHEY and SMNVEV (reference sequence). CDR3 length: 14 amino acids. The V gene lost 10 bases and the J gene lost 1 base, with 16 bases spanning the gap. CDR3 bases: TGTGCCACCCTTCTTGGAGGGCGGAACACTGAAGCTTTCTTT. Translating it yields CATLLGGRNTEAFF.

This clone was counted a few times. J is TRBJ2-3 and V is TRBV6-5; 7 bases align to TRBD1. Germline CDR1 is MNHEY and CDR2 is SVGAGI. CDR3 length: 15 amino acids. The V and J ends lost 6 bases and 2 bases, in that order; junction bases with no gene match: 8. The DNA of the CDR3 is TGTGCCAGCAGGCGCACCGGGACAGACACAGATACGCAGTATTTT. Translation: CASRRTGTDTDTQYF.

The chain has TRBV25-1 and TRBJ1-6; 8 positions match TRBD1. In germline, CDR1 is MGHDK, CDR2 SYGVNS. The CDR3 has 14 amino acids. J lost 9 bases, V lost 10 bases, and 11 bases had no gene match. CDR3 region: CATPNQGAGSPLHF. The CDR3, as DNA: TGTGCCACACCCAACCAGGGGGCCGGTTCACCCCTCCACTTT.

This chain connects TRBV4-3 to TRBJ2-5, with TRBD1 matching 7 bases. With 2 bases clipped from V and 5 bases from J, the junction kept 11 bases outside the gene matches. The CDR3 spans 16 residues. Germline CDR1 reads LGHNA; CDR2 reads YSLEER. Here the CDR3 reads CASSQPRDRTWETQYF. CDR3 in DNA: TGCGCCAGCAGCCAACCCCGGGACAGAACGTGGGAGACCCAGTACTTC.

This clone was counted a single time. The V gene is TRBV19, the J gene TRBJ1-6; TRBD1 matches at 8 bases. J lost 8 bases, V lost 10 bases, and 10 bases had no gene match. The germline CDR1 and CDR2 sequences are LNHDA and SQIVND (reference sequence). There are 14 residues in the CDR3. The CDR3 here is CATREGRGHSPLHF. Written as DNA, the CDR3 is TGTGCCACTAGAGAGGGCAGGGGGCATTCACCCCTCCACTTT.

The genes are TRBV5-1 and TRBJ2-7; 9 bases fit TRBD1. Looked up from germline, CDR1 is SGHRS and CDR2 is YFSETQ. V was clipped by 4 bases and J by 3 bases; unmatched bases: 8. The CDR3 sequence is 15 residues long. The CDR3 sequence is CASSAVQGAVYEQYF. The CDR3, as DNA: TGCGCCAGCAGCGCAGTACAGGGGGCGGTCTACGAGCAGTACTTC. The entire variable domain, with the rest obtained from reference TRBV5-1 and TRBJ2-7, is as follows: KAGVTQTPRYLIKTRGQQVTLSCSPISGHRSVSWYQQTPGQGLQFLFEYFSETQRNKGNFPGRFSGRQFSNSRSEMNVSTLELGDSALYLCASSAVQGAVYEQYFGPGTRLTVT.

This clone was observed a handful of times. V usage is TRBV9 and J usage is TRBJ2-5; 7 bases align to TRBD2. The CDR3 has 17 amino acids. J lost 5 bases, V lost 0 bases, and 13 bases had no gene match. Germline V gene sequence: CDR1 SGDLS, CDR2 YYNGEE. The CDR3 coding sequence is TGTGCCAGCAGCGTAGGTCTTAAGCGGGGATTCGGGGAGACCCAGTACTTC. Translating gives CASSVGLKRGFGETQYF.

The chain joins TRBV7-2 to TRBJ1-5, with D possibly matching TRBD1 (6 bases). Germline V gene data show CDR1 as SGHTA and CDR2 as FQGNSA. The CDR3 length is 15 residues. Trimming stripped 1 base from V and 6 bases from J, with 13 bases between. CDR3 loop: CASSLGQGISQPQHF. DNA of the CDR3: TGTGCCAGCAGCTTAGGGCAGGGGATCAGTCAGCCCCAGCATTTT.

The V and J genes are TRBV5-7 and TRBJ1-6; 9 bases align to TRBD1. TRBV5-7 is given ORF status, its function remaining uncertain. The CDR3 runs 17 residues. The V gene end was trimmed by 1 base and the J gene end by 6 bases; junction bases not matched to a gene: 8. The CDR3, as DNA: TGTGCCAGCAGCTTGACGGGACAGGGTTTCCTTAATTCACCCCTCCACTTT. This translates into CASSLTGQGFLNSPLHF.

The CDR3 nucleotides read TGTGCCAGCAGGGGGGGGGACAGGGTCCAAGAGACCCAGTACTTC. As protein: CASRGGDRVQETQYF. The chain joins TRBV28 to TRBJ2-5; 9 positions match TRBD1. The trim removed 6 bases at V and 1 base at J, leaving 6 bases unmatched. CDR1 is MDHEN and CDR2 is SYDVKM in the germline V gene. The CDR3 has 15 residues.

The CDR3 reads CASSPGTGGNQPQHF. The CDR3 region has the DNA TGTGCCAGCAGCCCGGGGACAGGGGGGAATCAGCCCCAGCATTTT. The chain links TRBV7-9 to TRBJ1-5, with TRBD1 identical over 11 bases. V dropped 5 bases and J dropped 4; count of bases not matched to a gene: 4. Germline V gene sequence: CDR1 SEHNR, CDR2 FQNEAQ (reference sequence). The CDR3 spans 15 residues.

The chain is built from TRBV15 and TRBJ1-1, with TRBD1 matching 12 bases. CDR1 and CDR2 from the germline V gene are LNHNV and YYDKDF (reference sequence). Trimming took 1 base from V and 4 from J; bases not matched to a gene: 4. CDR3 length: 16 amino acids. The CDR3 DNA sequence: TGTGCCACCAGCAGAGGCTTGGGACAGGGGGCCACTGAAGCTTTCTTT. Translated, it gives CATSRGLGQGATEAFF.

CDR3 sequence: CASSGPLHGGYEQYF. The DNA of the CDR3 is TGTGCCAGCAGTGGACCCCTCCACGGGGGGTACGAGCAGTACTTC. The chain is built from TRBV2 and TRBJ2-5; TRBD2 matches 7 bases. The closer fit of TRBJ2-7 to the DNA end suggests the J call may be wrong. CDR3 length: 15 amino acids. Per the germline V gene, CDR1 is SNHLY and CDR2 is FYNNEI.

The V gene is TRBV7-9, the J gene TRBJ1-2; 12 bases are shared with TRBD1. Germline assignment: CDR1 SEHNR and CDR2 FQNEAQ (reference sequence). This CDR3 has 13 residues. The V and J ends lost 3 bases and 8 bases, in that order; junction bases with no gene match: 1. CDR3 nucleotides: TGTGCCAGCAGCTTGGGACAGGGGGCGGGCTACACCTTC. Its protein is CASSLGQGAGYTF.

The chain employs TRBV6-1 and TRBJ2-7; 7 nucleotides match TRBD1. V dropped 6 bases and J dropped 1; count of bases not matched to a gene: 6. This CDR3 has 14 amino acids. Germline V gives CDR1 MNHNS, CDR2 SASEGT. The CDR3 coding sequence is TGTGCCAGCAGCGTAGGGACAGCGTCCTACGAGCAGTACTTC. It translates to CASSVGTASYEQYF.

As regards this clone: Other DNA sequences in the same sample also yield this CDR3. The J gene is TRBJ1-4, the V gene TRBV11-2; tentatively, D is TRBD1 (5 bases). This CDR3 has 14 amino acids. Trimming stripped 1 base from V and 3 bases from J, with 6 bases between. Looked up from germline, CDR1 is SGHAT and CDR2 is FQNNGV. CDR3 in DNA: TGTGCCAGCAGCTTAGGACAGTCTAATGAAAAACTGTTTTTT. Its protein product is CASSLGQSNEKLFF.

CDR3 in DNA: TGTGCCAGCAGCCCGGGACAGGGGGGCCATCAGCCCCAGCATTTT. Protein sequence: CASSPGQGGHQPQHF. V usage is TRBV7-2 and J usage is TRBJ1-5; 11 bases fit TRBD1. The germline CDR1 and CDR2 sequences are SGHTA and FQGNSA. V trimming: 5 bases; J trimming: 5 bases; junction bases outside the gene matches: 5. The CDR3 extends over 15 amino acids.